Following are 8 T cell receptor beta chains from one sample sequenced in a study of shared clonotypes between healthy human individuals (dated by TCRdb to about 2020). Libraries were prepared through the immunoSEQ multiplex PCR assay. This immuneACCESS table, as held by TCRdb, lists in-frame sequences with V and J called but not all clones. Of the missing ones, under half trace to an unresolved V gene in checked studies; the others have no known cause. This sample has over 800,000 clones in its table, and 80% to 95% of those were observed once. Together, the top ten hold about 25% of the sample. CD8 naive samples were CD45RO-negative cells positively selected for CCR7, giving a CD45RA+CCR7+ population that excluded TemRA cells. The sample consisted of naive CD8+ T cells sorted from blood. The sample's cell subset or site label, in plain terms: CD45RA+CCR7+. These receptor sequences come from a man aged 25-40 years in good health.

Turning to this clone: Other nucleotide sequences in the sample specify the same CDR3. The V and J genes are TRBV27 and TRBJ2-7, with TRBD2 as a possible D gene (5 bases). The CDR3 loop spans 13 amino acids. Germline lookup yields CDR1 MNHEY and CDR2 SMNVEV (reference sequence). V lost 5 bases and J 2 bases, leaving 10 bases between the germline ends. CDR3 region: CASSPGLTYEQYF. The CDR3, as DNA: TGTGCCAGCAGTCCCGGACTGACCTACGAGCAGTACTTC.

The V and J genes are TRBV5-1 and TRBJ1-1; 7 bases map to TRBD1. The germline gives CDR1 SGHRS, CDR2 YFSETQ. CDR3 length: 14 amino acids. Unmatched junction bases numbered 3, after V lost 0 bases and J lost 4 bases. As DNA, the CDR3 is TGCGCCAGCAGCTTGGAAGCAGGGGGCACTGAAGCTTTCTTT. Its protein product is CASSLEAGGTEAFF. Full variable domain (remainder filled in from reference TRBV5-1 and TRBJ1-1): KAGVTQTPRYLIKTRGQQVTLSCSPISGHRSVSWYQQTPGQGLQFLFEYFSETQRNKGNFPGRFSGRQFSNSRSEMNVSTLELGDSALYLCASSLEAGGTEAFFGQGTRLTVV.

In the case of this clone: Other DNA sequences within the sample encode an identical CDR3. V gene TRBV28 combines with J gene TRBJ2-7; D remains unclear. The length of the CDR3 is 11 residues. V was cut by 5 bases and J by 4 bases, with 6 bases left in between. The V gene's germline CDR1 is MDHEN and CDR2 SYDVKM. Here the CDR3 reads CASSTSYEQYF. CDR3 coding DNA: TGTGCCAGCAGTACATCGTACGAGCAGTACTTC.

This clone occurred a few times. The chain is built from TRBV2 and TRBJ1-2; D unclear. The germline CDR1 and CDR2 sequences are SNHLY and FYNNEI. The CDR3 is 16 amino acids. Trimming shortened V by 3 bases and J by 0 bases, and 14 bases separated the two germline ends. This CDR3 reads CASSDYGRDTNYGYTF. The CDR3 nucleotides read TGTGCCAGCAGTGATTACGGAAGGGATACTAACTATGGCTACACCTTC. Drawing the rest from reference TRBV2 and TRBJ1-2, the complete variable domain is EPEVTQTPSHQVTQMGQEVILRCVPISNHLYFYWYRQILGQKVEFLVSFYNNEISEKSEIFDDQFSVERPDGSNFTLKIRSTKLEDSAMYFCASSDYGRDTNYGYTFGSGTRLTVV.

The chain has TRBV18 and TRBJ1-2, with D possibly matching TRBD1 (6 bases). The V end was cut by 3 bases, the J end by 4 bases, with 15 bases between. Looked up from germline, CDR1 is KGHSH and CDR2 is LQKENI. The CDR3 extends over 15 amino acids. CDR3 sequence (DNA): TGTGCCAGCTCACCCCGAGGACAGTTTCCCTATGGCTACACCTTC. Translating it yields CASSPRGQFPYGYTF.

This clone was counted once. The genes are TRBV29-1 and TRBJ1-2; D remains unclear. V was clipped by 1 base and J by 4 bases, with 10 bases between them. CDR3 size: 13 residues. The germline gives CDR1 SQVTM, CDR2 ANQGSEA. In DNA form, the CDR3 reads TGCAGCGTTGAAGTCCCGAACTTCTATGGCTACACCTTC. This codes for CSVEVPNFYGYTF.

The chain carries TRBV6-1 and TRBJ2-7, with 7 bases identical to TRBD1. Germline V lookup: CDR1 MNHNS, CDR2 SASEGT. The CDR3 contains 14 residues. The ends lost 6 bases at V and 3 bases at J; junction bases unmatched: 8. CDR3 protein: CASRDGTAHYEQYF. CDR3 DNA: TGTGCCAGCAGGGACGGGACAGCGCACTACGAGCAGTACTTC.

The chain combines TRBV4-1 with TRBJ1-2; TRBD1 is a possible D gene (6 bases). The CDR3 runs 15 residues. CDR1 and CDR2 from the germline V gene are MGHRA and YSYEKL. V shed 0 bases and J shed 4 bases, with 12 bases lying between them. CDR3 DNA: TGCGCCAGCAGCCAAGAACAGGGTCCGGGCTATGGCTACACCTTC. Protein sequence: CASSQEQGPGYGYTF.